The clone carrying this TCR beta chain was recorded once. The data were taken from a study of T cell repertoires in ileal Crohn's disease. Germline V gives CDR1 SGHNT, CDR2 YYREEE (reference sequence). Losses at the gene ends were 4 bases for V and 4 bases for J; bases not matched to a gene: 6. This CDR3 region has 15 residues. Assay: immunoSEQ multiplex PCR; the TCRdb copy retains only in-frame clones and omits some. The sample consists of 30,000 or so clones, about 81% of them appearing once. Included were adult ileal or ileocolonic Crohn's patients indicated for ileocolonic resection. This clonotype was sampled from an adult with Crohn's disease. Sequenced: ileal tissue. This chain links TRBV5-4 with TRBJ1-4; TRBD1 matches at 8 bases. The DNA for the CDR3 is TGTGCCAGCAGCGCCCGACAGGGGAATAATGAAAAACTGTTTTTT. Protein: CASSARQGNNEKLFF.